This entry is about one T cell receptor (beta chain). The sample belongs to a study of technical replicates of blood from a handful of donors. This CDR3 spans 12 amino acids. From germline, CDR1 is SGHDN and CDR2 FVKESK. Trimming pared 4 bases from V and 8 bases from J, leaving 8 bases between. Clones were read by immunoSEQ multiplex PCR, and TCRdb kept only the in-frame ones, dropping some. The sample holds under 85,000 clones, 90% to 95% seen once. Sequencing input: T cells isolated from PBMCs. The chain employs TRBV14 and TRBJ1-4; D not resolved. The TCR comes from a human donor in good health. The CDR3 DNA sequence: TGTGCCAGCAGCCCCCTAGGAGAAAAACTGTTTTTT. Its translation: CASSPLGEKLFF. Full variable domain (rest looked up from reference TRBV14 and TRBJ1-4): EAGVTQFPSHSVIEKGQTVTLRCDPISGHDNLYWYRRVMGKEIKFLLHFVKESKQDESGMPNNRFLAERTGGTYSTLKVQPAELEDSGVYFCASSPLGEKLFFGSGTQLSVL.